The T cell receptor beta chain described here comes from a study of blood T cell repertoires in COVID-19. Across the whole study: The United States, Italy and Spain supplied acute and convalescent COVID-19 samples. The cDNA or gDNA used as material had been derived from T cells, B-cell-depleted T cells, or PBMCs.

Assay used: immunoSEQ multiplex PCR; TCRdb lists only in-frame clones, some missing. The table shows around 180,000 clones, with 70% to 90% occurring only once. V trimming: 3 bases; J trimming: 4 bases; junction bases outside the gene matches: 8. CDR1 GTSNPN and CDR2 SVGIG come from the germline V gene (reference sequence). The CDR3 covers 15 residues. The sample taken for sequencing was peripheral blood. The receptor's source is a man between 65 and 79 years old with active or convalescent COVID-19. V gene TRBV30 combines with J gene TRBJ1-3, with 8 positions matching TRBD1. In DNA, the CDR3 is TGTGCCTGGAGCCGACAGGGGCTACAAGGAAACACCATATATTTT. As protein: CAWSRQGLQGNTIYF.